The subject of this entry is one TCR beta chain. This entry is derived from a study of cytomegalovirus exposure and HLA in healthy donors. PCR was performed using 60 Vbeta and 13 Jbeta primers. Data came from immunoSEQ multiplex PCR; TCRdb stores just in-frame clones and leaves some out. The repertoire has approximately 69,000 clones, 60% to 75% of them found once; the top ten carry less than 25%. Nominally healthy donors were sampled, though unrecorded immune exposures were likely. The germline V and J ends were trimmed by 3 bases and 3 bases, with 13 bases remaining between them. The length of the CDR3 is 15 residues. Germline lookup yields CDR1 SGDLS and CDR2 YYNGEE.

Sequenced material: PBMCs. The chain couples TRBV9 to TRBJ2-1; D perhaps matches TRBD2 (6 bases). The sequence was collected from a man aged 40-49 years in good health and CMV-seropositive. CDR3 sequence reads: CASSDQSGSYNEQFF. The CDR3, as DNA: TGTGCCAGCAGCGACCAATCCGGGAGCTACAATGAGCAGTTCTTC.